This TCR beta chain was obtained from a study of T-cell reconstitution after alpha-beta-depleted transplantation in children. Study-level points and caveats: Newly made T cells mostly supplied T-cell counts and diversity one year after transplant.

Unique molecular identifiers were used to barcode this TCRbeta library. MiXCR was run by TCRdb on the PCR reads, yielding one entry per CDR3 protein. In the table there are over 450,000 distinct CDR3 sequences, 10% to 13% of which are singletons. The V gene's germline CDR1 is SGHNT and CDR2 YYREEE (reference sequence). Trimming removed 2 bases at V and 6 bases at J, with 14 bases between. The CDR3 covers 14 residues. This clonotype was found many times. Its antigen remains unidentified. The rearrangement links TRBV5-4 to TRBJ1-1; D possibly corresponds to TRBD1 (5 bases). This sequence originates from a child aged 2-15 years with inherited bone marrow failure, due to receive a stem cell transplant. The source was PBMCs, collected before TCRalphabeta/CD19-depleted stem cell transplant. The CDR3: CASSFQGGIPEAFF. In DNA, the CDR3 is TGTGCCAGCAGCTTTCAGGGTGGGATTCCTGAAGCTTTCTTT.